Presented here are 19 T cell receptor beta chains from one specimen sequenced in a study of blood T cell repertoires in COVID-19. TCRdb's copy holds only in-frame clones and misses some; the assay was immunoSEQ multiplex PCR. The sample contains some 270,000 clones, over 75% of which appear only once. The specimen sequenced was PBMCs or T cells enriched from blood (not recorded which). The receptors come from a woman aged 40 to 50 who had been exposed to COVID-19.

V usage is TRBV20-1 and J usage is TRBJ2-4; 11 positions agree with TRBD2. CDR3 size: 15 residues. Germline lookup yields CDR1 DFQATT and CDR2 SNEGSKA (reference sequence). Germline trimming cut 3 bases from V and 6 bases from J; bases unmatched to any gene: 7. CDR3 protein: CSASPSGGFGNIQYF. The DNA for the CDR3 is TGCAGTGCTAGTCCTAGCGGGGGGTTCGGAAACATTCAGTACTTC.

The rearrangement joins TRBV2 to TRBJ2-3; 10 bases are shared with TRBD2. The germline V gene encodes CDR1 SNHLY and CDR2 FYNNEI. V was pared by 7 bases and J by 4 bases, with 8 bases of the junction left unmatched. This CDR3 comprises 15 residues. The DNA for the CDR3 is TGTGCCAGCACTCTAGCGGGGGCGGGGGCAGATACGCAGTATTTT. Amino acids: CASTLAGAGADTQYF.

The rearrangement joins TRBV3-1 (or the pseudogene TRBV3-2) to TRBJ1-5; D is unclear. V was clipped by 5 bases and J by 0 bases, with 5 bases between them. Per the germline V gene, CDR1 is LGHDT and CDR2 is YNNKEL (reference sequence). The CDR3 is 13 residues long. The CDR3 DNA reads as TGTGCCAGCAGCATTAATAGCAATCAGCCCCAGCATTTT. Translated, it gives CASSINSNQPQHF.

This clone was observed a handful of times. The chain combines TRBV3-1 (or the pseudogene TRBV3-2) with TRBJ1-1, with 8 nucleotides matching TRBD1. In germline, CDR1 is LGHDT, CDR2 YNNKEL (reference sequence). The CDR3 spans 15 residues. J lost 4 bases, V lost 4 bases, and 8 bases had no gene match. For the CDR3, the DNA is TGTGCCAGCAGCCCATTAGGGACAGGTTTCACTGAAGCTTTCTTT. The encoded protein is CASSPLGTGFTEAFF.

The rearrangement uses TRBV9 and TRBJ1-3; D ambiguous. Trimming took 3 bases from V and 0 from J, leaving 4 bases between them. The CDR3 loop spans 13 amino acids. CDR1 SGDLS and CDR2 YYNGEE come from the germline V gene. The CDR3 nucleotides read TGTGCCAGCAGCGGGAGCTCTGGAAACACCATATATTTT. Translation: CASSGSSGNTIYF. The whole variable domain, filled in from reference TRBV9 and TRBJ1-3, reads DSGVTQTPKHLITATGQRVTLRCSPRSGDLSVYWYQQSLDQGLQFLIQYYNGEERAKGNILERFSAQQFPDLHSELNLSSLELGDSALYFCASSGSSGNTIYFGEGSWLTVV.

The chain employs TRBV5-1 and TRBJ2-1; perhaps TRBD1 as D (5 bases). Germline V CDR1 and CDR2: SGHRS, YFSETQ. The CDR3 contains 13 residues. The V end was cut by 0 bases, the J end by 5 bases, with 6 bases between. This CDR3 reads CASSLGQHNEQFF. The DNA for the CDR3 is TGCGCCAGCAGCTTGGGACAGCACAATGAGCAGTTCTTC.

The rearrangement uses TRBV7-3 and TRBJ1-1, with D tentatively TRBD1 (6 bases). CDR3 size: 13 residues. The V end lost 5 bases, the J end lost 4 bases, and 11 bases lay between the germline ends. Germline assignment: CDR1 SGHTA and CDR2 FQGTGA. For the CDR3, the DNA is TGTGCCAGCAGCCTAGGGGGACCCACTGAAGCTTTCTTT. It encodes CASSLGGPTEAFF.

This chain uses TRBV9 with TRBJ1-2; weak D call: TRBD1 (5 bases). The germline V gene has CDR1 SGDLS and CDR2 YYNGEE. V was cut by 2 bases and J by 4 bases, with 15 bases left in between. This CDR3 is 15 amino acids long. This chain's CDR3 is CASSVQGTAGYGYTF. The CDR3 nucleotides are TGTGCCAGCAGCGTCCAGGGCACGGCTGGCTATGGCTACACCTTC.

Only one count was recorded for this clone. The chain links TRBV9 to TRBJ1-4, with D possibly being TRBD1 (5 bases). Germline values: CDR1 SGDLS, CDR2 YYNGEE. The CDR3 has 19 amino acids. V gave up 3 bases and J gave up 8 bases, with 29 bases separating them. CDR3 residues: CASSGGGLDAGGSGEKLFF. The CDR3 DNA is TGTGCCAGCAGCGGCGGAGGTTTGGATGCGGGGGGAAGCGGGGAAAAACTGTTTTTT.

The chain couples TRBV21-1 to TRBJ2-7; the D call in the table, TRBD2, was not verified against the DNA. TRBV21-1 is classified as a pseudogene. The CDR3 has 12 amino acids. CDR3 loop: CASIGGPYEQYV. The CDR3 nucleotides are TGTGCCAGCATCGGCGGCCCCTACGAGCAGTACGTC.

CDR3 nucleotides: TGTGCCAGCAGCCAAGCGAAGGGACTAGCGGGTAACACAGATACGCAGTATTTT. Its protein product is CASSQAKGLAGNTDTQYF. The chain uses TRBV3-1 (or the pseudogene TRBV3-2) and TRBJ2-3; 12 nucleotides agree with TRBD2. Germline-derived CDR1 and CDR2 are LGHDT and YNNKEL (reference sequence). The CDR3 length is 18 residues. J was trimmed by 2 bases and V by 1 base; bases with no gene match: 7.

The rearrangement links TRBV5-4 to TRBJ2-1; 14 bases agree with TRBD2. After removal of 3 bases from V and 9 bases from J, the junction contained 11 bases not matched to a gene. Per the germline V gene, CDR1 is SGHNT and CDR2 is YYREEE (reference sequence). CDR3 length: 17 amino acids. DNA for the CDR3: TGTGCCAGCAGCTCTGGGACTAGCGGGAGCCAGGTACGTGAGCAGTTCTTC. Its translation is CASSSGTSGSQVREQFF.

This chain links TRBV7-8 with TRBJ2-7, with D hard to call. Germline V gives CDR1 SGHVS, CDR2 FQNEAQ. The CDR3 extends over 16 amino acids. Trimming left V 3 bases short and J 0 bases short, with 15 bases between. The CDR3 region has the DNA TGTGCCAGCAGCTTTCAGAGGTCCGGAAGCTCCTACGAGCAGTACGTC. Its protein is CASSFQRSGSSYEQYV.

This CDR3 reads CASSLDDRSEAFF. The CDR3 region has the DNA TGTGCCAGCAGCTTAGATGACAGGTCTGAAGCTTTCTTT. This sequence joins TRBV11-2 and TRBJ1-1, with TRBD1 as a possible D gene (6 bases). Trimming removed 0 bases at V and 6 bases at J, with 8 bases between. Germline V gene data show CDR1 as SGHAT and CDR2 as FQNNGV. This CDR3 comprises 13 residues.

This chain uses TRBV7-9 with TRBJ2-5; D is uncertain. V was trimmed by 1 base and J by 1 base, leaving 10 bases between them. The CDR3 covers 15 residues. Germline CDR1 reads SEHNR; CDR2 reads FQNEAQ (reference sequence). As DNA, the CDR3 is TGTGCCAGCAGCTTAGTAACAGCCGTCCAAGAGACCCAGTACTTC. Encoded protein: CASSLVTAVQETQYF.

V usage is TRBV28 and J usage is TRBJ1-5, with D unclear. This CDR3 region has 15 residues. V gave up 0 bases and J gave up 6 bases, with 12 bases separating them. Per the germline V gene, CDR1 is MDHEN and CDR2 is SYDVKM. The CDR3 DNA sequence: TGTGCCAGCAGTTTATGGGCGGAGGGCAGTCAGCCCCAGCATTTT. Protein product: CASSLWAEGSQPQHF. Full variable domain (rest looked up from reference TRBV28 and TRBJ1-5): DVKVTQSSRYLVKRTGEKVFLECVQDMDHENMFWYRQDPGLGLRLIYFSYDVKMKEKGDIPEGYSVSREKKERFSLILESASTNQTSMYLCASSLWAEGSQPQHFGDGTRLSIL.

This chain connects TRBV2 to TRBJ2-3; weak D call: TRBD1 (5 bases). With 6 bases removed from V and 3 bases from J, the gap between germline ends came to 10 bases. Germline values: CDR1 SNHLY, CDR2 FYNNEI. CDR3 size: 13 residues. The DNA of the CDR3 is TGTGCCAGCAGGCGACAGAGAACAGATACGCAGTATTTT. Amino acid sequence: CASRRQRTDTQYF.

The chain links TRBV28 to TRBJ1-5; D is unresolved. This CDR3 is 14 amino acids long. Germline V gene sequence: CDR1 MDHEN, CDR2 SYDVKM. V gave up 6 bases and J gave up 3 bases, with 12 bases separating them. The chain's CDR3 is CASSFGQVNQPQHF. Here the CDR3 DNA reads TGTGCCAGCAGCTTTGGCCAGGTCAATCAGCCCCAGCATTTT.

The CDR3 region is CASSLGAGQNSPLHF. Here the CDR3 DNA reads TGTGCCAGCAGCTTGGGGGCAGGGCAAAATTCACCCCTCCACTTT. The V gene is TRBV5-4, the J gene TRBJ1-6, with D possibly TRBD1 on 5 matching bases. The germline V and J ends were trimmed by 0 bases and 7 bases, with 11 bases remaining between them. CDR3 length equals 15 residues. Germline loops: CDR1 SGHNT, CDR2 YYREEE (reference sequence).